One T cell receptor (beta chain) is described in this entry. Antigen specificity is unknown. The data belong to a study of CD8+ T cells in alopecia areata. Study-level results: Scalp samples also yield sequences of resident alphabeta T cells from normal skin.

As to treatment: oral pan-JAK inhibitor, 5-10 mg twice daily. Reverse transcription of extracted RNA yielded cDNA, which provided the sequencing template. Data came from immunoSEQ multiplex PCR; TCRdb stores just in-frame clones and leaves some out. The sample yields roughly 100,000 clones, about nine tenths seen once. Germline lookup yields CDR1 MNHEY and CDR2 SVGAGI. The V gene lost 5 bases and the J gene lost 2 bases, with 7 bases spanning the gap. CDR3 length: 14 amino acids. The chain recombines TRBV6-5 with TRBJ2-6, with D perhaps TRBD1 (5 bases). The TCR comes from a human donor with alopecia areata. Material: CD8+ T cells sorted from blood, obtained at approximately week 34, from a patient treated with tofacitinib. DNA for the CDR3: TGTGCCAGCAGTGCAGGGACTGGGGCCAACGTCCTGACTTTC. Protein: CASSAGTGANVLTF.